This record concerns one TCR beta chain sequence. Its antigen is currently unknown. A fixed DNA input of about 0.35 ug was used per bulk PBMC sample. The data were produced by immunoSEQ multiplex PCR, yet TCRdb's version contains in-frame clones alone and is incomplete. Of more than 10,000 clones detected, 89% appear once; the ten largest clones hold 3% to 4%. This specimen belongs to a study of blood T cell dynamics during melanoma immunotherapy. Study overall: Metastatic melanoma patients received first-line pembrolizumab or nivolumab plus ipilimumab.

Documented time point: pre-treatment baseline. The study's findings and limits: Whether repertoire-driving clones were melanoma-specific could not be determined. Disease-control patients' PBMC repertoires became either more clonal or more diverse at W3.

This clonotype was obtained from a human donor with melanoma. The material sequenced was blood, taken from a patient treated with checkpoint blockade.

The CDR3 loop is CASSFTTSNRAGANVLTF. CDR3 DNA: TGTGCCAGCAGCTTTACTACCTCCAACCGGGCTGGGGCCAACGTCCTGACTTTC. This chain links TRBV7-9 with TRBJ2-6, with D hard to call. This CDR3 is 18 amino acids long. Between the trimmed V and J ends, which lost 3 bases and 2 bases, there was a span of 17 bases. The germline CDR1 and CDR2 sequences are SEHNR and FQNEAQ (reference sequence).